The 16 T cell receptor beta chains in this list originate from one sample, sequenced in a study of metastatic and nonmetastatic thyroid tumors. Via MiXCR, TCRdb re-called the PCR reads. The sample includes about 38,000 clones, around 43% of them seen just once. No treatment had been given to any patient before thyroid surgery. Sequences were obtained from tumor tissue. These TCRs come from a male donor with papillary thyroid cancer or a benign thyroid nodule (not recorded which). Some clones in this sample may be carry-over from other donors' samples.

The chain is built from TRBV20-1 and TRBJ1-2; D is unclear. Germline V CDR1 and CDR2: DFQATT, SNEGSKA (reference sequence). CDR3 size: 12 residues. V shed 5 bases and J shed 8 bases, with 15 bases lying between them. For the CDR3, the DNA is TGCAGTGCTCGCGACCCGAGGGAGGGCTACACCTTC. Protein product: CSARDPREGYTF.

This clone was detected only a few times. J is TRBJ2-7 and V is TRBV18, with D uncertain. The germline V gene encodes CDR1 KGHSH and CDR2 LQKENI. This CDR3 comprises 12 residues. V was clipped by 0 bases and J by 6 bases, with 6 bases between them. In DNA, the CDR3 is TGTGCCAGCTCACCACCTTCAGGCGAGCAGTACTTC. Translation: CASSPPSGEQYF.

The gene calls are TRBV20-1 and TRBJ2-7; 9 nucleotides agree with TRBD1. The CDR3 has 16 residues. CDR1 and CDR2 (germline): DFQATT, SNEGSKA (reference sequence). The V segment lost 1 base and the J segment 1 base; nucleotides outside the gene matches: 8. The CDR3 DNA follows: TGCAGTGCTAGAGTGACAGGGGGGGGACAATCCTACGAGCAGTACTTC. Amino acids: CSARVTGGGQSYEQYF.

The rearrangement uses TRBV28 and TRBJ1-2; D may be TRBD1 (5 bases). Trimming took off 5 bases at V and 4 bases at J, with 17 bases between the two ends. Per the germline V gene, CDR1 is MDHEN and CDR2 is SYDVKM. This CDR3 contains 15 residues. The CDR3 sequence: CASSIRTGTSYGYTF. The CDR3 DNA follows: TGTGCCAGCAGTATCAGGACCGGGACCTCCTATGGCTACACCTTC.

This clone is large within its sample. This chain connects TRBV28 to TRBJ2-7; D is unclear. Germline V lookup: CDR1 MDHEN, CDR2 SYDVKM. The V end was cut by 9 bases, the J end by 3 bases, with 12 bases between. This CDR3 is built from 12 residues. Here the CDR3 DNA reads TGTGCCAGTTATACCTCTCTCTACGAGCAGTACTTC. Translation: CASYTSLYEQYF.

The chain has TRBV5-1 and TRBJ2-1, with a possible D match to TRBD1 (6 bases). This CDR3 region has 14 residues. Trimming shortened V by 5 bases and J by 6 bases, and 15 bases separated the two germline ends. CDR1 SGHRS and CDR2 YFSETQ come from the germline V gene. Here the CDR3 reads CASSTIQGSNEQFF. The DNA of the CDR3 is TGCGCCAGCAGTACGATTCAGGGGAGCAATGAGCAGTTCTTC.

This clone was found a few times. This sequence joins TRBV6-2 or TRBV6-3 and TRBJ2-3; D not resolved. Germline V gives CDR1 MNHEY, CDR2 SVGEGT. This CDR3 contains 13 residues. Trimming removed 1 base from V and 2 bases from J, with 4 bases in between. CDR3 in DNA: TGTGCCAGCAGTTACTTTTTCACAGATACGCAGTATTTT. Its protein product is CASSYFFTDTQYF.

The CDR3 is CSAIRGSTGGYGYTF. The CDR3 DNA is TGCAGTGCTATACGGGGTTCGACAGGGGGCTATGGCTACACCTTC. The V and J genes are TRBV20-1 and TRBJ1-2, with TRBD1 matching over 9 bases. The V gene's germline CDR1 is DFQATT and CDR2 SNEGSKA (reference sequence). The CDR3 is 15 residues long. Trimming took 4 bases from V and 4 from J; bases not matched to a gene: 10.

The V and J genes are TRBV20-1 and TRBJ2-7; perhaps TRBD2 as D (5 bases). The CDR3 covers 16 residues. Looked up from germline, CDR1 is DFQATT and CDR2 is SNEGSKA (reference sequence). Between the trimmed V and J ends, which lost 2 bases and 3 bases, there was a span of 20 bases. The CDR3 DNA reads TGCAGTGCTAGACGCGGAAGGGTCATGGGAGTCTACGAGCAGTACTTC. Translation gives CSARRGRVMGVYEQYF.

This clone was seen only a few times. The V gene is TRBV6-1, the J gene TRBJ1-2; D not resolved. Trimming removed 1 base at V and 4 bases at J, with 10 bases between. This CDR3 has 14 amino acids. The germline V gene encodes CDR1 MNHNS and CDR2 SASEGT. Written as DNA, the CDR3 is TGTGCCAGCAGTGAAGGAGACGGAGGCTATGGCTACACCTTC. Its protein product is CASSEGDGGYGYTF.

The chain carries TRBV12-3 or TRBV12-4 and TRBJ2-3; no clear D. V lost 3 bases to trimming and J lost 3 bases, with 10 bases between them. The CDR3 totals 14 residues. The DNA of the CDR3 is TGTGCCAGCAGTTTTGCCAGCACGACAGATACGCAGTATTTT. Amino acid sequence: CASSFASTTDTQYF.

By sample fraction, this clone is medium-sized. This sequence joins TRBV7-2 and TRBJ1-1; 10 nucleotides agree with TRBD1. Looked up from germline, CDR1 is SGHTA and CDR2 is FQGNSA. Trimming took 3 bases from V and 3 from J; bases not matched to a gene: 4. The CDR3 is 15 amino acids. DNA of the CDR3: TGTGCCAGCAGCTTGACAGGGGGCCGATACACTGAAGCTTTCTTT. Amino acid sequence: CASSLTGGRYTEAFF.

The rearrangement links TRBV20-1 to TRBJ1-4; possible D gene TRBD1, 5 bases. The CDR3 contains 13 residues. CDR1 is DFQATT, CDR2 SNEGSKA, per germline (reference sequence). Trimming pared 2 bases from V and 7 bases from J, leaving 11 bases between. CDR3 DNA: TGCAGTGCTAGAAAAGGGGCGGGTGAAAAACTGTTTTTT. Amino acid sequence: CSARKGAGEKLFF.

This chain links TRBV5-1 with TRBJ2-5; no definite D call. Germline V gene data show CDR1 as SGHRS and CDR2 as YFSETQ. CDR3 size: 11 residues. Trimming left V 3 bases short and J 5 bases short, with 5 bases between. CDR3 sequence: CASSYGETQYF. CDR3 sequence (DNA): TGCGCCAGCAGCTATGGGGAGACCCAGTACTTC. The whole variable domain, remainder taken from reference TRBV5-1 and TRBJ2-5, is KAGVTQTPRYLIKTRGQQVTLSCSPISGHRSVSWYQQTPGQGLQFLFEYFSETQRNKGNFPGRFSGRQFSNSRSEMNVSTLELGDSALYLCASSYGETQYFGPGTRLLVL.

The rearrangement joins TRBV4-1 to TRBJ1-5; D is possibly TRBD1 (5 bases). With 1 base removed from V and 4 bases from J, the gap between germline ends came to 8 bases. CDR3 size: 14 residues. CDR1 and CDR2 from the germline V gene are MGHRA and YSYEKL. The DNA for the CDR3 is TGCGCCAGCAGCCAAGTCGGGGGGAATCAGCCCCAGCATTTT. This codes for CASSQVGGNQPQHF.

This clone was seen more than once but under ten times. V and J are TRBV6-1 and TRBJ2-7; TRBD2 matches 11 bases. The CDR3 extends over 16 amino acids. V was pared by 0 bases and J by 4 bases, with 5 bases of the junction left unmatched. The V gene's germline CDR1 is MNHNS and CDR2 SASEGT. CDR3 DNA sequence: TGTGCCAGCAGTGAAGCGCCCGGGACTAGCGGTTACGAGCAGTACTTC. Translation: CASSEAPGTSGYEQYF.